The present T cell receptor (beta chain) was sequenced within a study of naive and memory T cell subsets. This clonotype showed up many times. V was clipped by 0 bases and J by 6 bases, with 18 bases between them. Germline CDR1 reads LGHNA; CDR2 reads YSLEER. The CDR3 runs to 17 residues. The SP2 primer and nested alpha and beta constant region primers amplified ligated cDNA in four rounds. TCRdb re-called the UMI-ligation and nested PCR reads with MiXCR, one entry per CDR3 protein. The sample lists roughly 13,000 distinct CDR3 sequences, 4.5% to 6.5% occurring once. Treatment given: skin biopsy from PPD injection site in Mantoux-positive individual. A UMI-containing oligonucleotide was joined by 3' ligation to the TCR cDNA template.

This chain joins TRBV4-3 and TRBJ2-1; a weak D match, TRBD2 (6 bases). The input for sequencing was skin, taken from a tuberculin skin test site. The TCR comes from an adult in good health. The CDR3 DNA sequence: TGCGCCAGCAGCCAAGATGTTGTAGTTAGCGGAACCAATGAGCAGTTCTTC. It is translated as CASSQDVVVSGTNEQFF.